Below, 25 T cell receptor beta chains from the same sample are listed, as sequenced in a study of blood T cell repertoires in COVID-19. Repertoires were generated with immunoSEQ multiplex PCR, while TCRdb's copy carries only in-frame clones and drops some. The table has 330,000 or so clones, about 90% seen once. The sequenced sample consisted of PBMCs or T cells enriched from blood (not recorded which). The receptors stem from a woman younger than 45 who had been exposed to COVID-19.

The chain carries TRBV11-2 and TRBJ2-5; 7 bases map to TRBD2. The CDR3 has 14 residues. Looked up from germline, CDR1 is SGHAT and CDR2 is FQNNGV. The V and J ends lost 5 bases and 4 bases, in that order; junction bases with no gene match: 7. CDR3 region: CASSVGRIRETQYF. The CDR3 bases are TGTGCCAGCAGCGTCGGGAGGATCAGAGAGACCCAGTACTTC.

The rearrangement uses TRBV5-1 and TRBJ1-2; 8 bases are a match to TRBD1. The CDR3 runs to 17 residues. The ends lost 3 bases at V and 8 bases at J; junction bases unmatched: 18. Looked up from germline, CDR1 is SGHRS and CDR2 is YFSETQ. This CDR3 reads CASSWGGQGLPKGGYTF. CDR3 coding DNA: TGCGCCAGCAGCTGGGGTGGACAGGGCCTACCCAAGGGGGGCTACACCTTC.

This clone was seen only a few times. CDR3 region: CASSIGLGLGSPLHF. The CDR3 DNA is TGTGCCAGTAGTATTGGGCTGGGCCTCGGTTCACCCCTCCACTTT. The genes are TRBV19 and TRBJ1-6; D not certain. The CDR3 runs 15 residues. Trimming removed 3 bases at V and 9 bases at J, with 15 bases between. Germline-derived CDR1 and CDR2 are LNHDA and SQIVND (reference sequence).

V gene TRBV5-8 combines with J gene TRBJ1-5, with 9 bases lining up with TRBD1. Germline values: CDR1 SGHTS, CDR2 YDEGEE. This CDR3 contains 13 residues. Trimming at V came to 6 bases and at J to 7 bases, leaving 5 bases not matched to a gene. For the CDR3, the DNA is TGTGCCAGCAACGGACAGGGGAGGCAGCCCCAGCATTTT. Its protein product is CASNGQGRQPQHF.

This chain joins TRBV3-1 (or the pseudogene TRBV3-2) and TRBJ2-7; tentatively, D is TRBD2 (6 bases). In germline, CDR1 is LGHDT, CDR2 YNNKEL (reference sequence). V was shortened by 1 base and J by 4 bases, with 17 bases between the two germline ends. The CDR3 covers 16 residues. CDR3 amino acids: CASSQGASDVGYEQYF. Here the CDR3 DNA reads TGTGCCAGCAGCCAAGGCGCTAGCGACGTCGGATACGAGCAGTACTTC.

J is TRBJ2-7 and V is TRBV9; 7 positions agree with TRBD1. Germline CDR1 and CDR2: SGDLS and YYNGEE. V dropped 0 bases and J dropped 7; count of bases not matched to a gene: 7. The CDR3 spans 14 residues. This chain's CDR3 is CASSVGTGAGEQYF. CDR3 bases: TGTGCCAGCAGCGTAGGAACAGGGGCAGGGGAGCAGTACTTC.

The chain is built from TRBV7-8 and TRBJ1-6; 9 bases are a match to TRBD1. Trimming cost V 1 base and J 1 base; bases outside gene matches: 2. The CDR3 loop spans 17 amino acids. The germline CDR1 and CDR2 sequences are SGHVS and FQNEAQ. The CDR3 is CASSLDRGLSYNSPLHF. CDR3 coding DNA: TGTGCCAGCAGCTTAGACAGGGGGCTATCCTATAATTCACCCCTCCACTTT.

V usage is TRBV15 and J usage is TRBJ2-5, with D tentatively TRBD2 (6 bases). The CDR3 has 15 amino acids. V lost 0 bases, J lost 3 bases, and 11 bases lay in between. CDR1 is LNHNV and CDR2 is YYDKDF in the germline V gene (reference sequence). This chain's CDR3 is CATSRDWTGEETQYF. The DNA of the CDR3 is TGTGCCACCAGCAGAGATTGGACGGGGGAAGAGACCCAGTACTTC.

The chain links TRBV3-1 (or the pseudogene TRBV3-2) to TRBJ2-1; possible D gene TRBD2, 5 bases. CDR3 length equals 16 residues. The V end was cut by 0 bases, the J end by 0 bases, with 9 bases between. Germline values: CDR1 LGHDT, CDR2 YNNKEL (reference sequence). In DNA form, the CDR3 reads TGTGCCAGCAGCCAAGAGCCCCGGGGCTCCTACAATGAGCAGTTCTTC. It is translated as CASSQEPRGSYNEQFF.

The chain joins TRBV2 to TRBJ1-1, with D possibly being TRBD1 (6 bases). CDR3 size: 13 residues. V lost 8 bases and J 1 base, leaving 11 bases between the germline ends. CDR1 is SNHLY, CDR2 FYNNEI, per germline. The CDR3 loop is CASVRGGNTEAFF. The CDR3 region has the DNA TGTGCCAGCGTCAGGGGTGGGAACACTGAAGCTTTCTTT.

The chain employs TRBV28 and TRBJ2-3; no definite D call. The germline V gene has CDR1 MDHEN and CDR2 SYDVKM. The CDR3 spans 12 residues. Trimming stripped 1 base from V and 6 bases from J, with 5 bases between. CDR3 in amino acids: CASSLYGDTQYF. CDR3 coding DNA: TGTGCCAGCAGTTTATACGGGGATACGCAGTATTTT.

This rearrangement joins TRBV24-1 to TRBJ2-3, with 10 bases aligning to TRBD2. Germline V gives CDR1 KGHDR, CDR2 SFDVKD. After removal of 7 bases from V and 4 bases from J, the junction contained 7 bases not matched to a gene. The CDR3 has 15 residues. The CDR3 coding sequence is TGTGCCACCAGCCTTAGCGGGAGGTCACCAGATACGCAGTATTTT. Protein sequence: CATSLSGRSPDTQYF.

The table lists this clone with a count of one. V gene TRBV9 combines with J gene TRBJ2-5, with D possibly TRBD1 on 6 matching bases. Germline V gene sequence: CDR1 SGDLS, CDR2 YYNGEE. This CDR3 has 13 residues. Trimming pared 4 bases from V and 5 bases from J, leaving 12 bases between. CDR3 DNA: TGTGCCAGCAGCACACAGGGTGGGGAGACCCAGTACTTC. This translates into CASSTQGGETQYF.

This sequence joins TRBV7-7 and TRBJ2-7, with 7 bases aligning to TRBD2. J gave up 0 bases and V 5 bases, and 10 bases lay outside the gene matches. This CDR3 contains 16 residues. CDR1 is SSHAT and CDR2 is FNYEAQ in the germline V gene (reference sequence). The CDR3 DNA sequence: TGTGCCAGCAGCCCGACCGGGGGGAAAAGCTCCTACGAGCAGTACTTC. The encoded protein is CASSPTGGKSSYEQYF.

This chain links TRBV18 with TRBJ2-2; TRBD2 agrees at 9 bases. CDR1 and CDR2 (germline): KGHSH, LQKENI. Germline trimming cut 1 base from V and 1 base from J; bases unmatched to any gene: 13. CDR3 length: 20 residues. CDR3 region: CASSPLGLATLRRNTGELFF. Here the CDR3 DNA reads TGTGCCAGCTCACCACTTGGACTAGCGACACTTCGAAGGAACACCGGGGAGCTGTTTTTT.

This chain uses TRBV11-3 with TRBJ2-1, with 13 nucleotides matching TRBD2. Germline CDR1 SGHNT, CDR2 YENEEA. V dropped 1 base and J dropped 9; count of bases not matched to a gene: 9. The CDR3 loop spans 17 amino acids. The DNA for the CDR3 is TGTGCCAGCAGCTTAGGACCACCGGGACTAGCGGGAAGTGAGCAGTTCTTC. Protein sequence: CASSLGPPGLAGSEQFF.

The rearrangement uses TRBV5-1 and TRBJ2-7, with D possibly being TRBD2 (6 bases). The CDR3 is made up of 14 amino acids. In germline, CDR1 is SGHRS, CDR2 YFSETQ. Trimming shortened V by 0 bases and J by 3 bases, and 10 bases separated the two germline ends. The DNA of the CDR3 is TGCGCCAGCAGCTTGGGAGACGGGAGCTACGAGCAGTACTTC. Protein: CASSLGDGSYEQYF.

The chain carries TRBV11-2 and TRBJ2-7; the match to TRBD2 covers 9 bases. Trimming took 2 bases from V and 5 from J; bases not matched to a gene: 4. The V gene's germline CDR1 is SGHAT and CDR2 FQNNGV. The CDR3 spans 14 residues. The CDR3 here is CASSLLAGTNEQYF. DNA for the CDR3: TGTGCCAGCAGCTTACTAGCGGGAACCAACGAGCAGTACTTC. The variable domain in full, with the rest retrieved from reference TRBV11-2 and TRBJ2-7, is EAGVAQSPRYKIIEKRQSVAFWCNPISGHATLYWYQQILGQGPKLLIQFQNNGVVDDSQLPKDRFSAERLKGVDSTLKIQPAKLEDSAVYLCASSLLAGTNEQYFGPGTRLTVT.

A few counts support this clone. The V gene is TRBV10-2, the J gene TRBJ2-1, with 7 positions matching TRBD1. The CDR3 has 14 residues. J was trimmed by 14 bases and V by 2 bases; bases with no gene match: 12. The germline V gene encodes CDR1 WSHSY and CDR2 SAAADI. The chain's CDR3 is CASSEIGTARPKFF. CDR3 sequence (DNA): TGCGCCAGCAGTGAGATAGGGACAGCTAGGCCGAAGTTCTTC.

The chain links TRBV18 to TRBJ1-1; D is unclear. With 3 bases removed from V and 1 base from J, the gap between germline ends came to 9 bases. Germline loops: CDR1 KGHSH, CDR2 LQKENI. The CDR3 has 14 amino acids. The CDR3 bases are TGTGCCAGCTCACCGCAACGGGGGAACACTGAAGCTTTCTTT. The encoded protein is CASSPQRGNTEAFF.

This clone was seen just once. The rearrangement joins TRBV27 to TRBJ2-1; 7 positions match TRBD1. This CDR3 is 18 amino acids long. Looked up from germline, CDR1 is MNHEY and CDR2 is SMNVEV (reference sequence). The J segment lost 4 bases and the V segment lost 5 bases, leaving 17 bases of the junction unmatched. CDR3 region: CASSRSFGGQPRYNEQFF. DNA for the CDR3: TGTGCCAGCAGTCGGTCATTTGGGGGACAGCCAAGATACAATGAGCAGTTCTTC.

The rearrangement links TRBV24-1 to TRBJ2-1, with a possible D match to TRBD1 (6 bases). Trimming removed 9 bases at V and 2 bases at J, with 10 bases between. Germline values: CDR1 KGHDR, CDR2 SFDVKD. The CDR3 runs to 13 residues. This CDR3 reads CATPQGTYNEQFF. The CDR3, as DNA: TGTGCCACCCCCCAGGGGACCTACAATGAGCAGTTCTTC.

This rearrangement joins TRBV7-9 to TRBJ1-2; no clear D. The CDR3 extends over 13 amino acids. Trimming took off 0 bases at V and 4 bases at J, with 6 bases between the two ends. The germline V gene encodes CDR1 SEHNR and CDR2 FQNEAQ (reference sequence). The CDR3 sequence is CASSLAGLYGYTF. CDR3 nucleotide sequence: TGTGCCAGCAGCTTAGCGGGCCTCTATGGCTACACCTTC. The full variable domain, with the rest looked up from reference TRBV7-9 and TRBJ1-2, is DTGVSQNPRHKITKRGQNVTFRCDPISEHNRLYWYRQTLGQGPEFLTYFQNEAQLEKSRLLSDRFSAERPKGSFSTLEIQRTEQGDSAMYLCASSLAGLYGYTFGSGTRLTVV.

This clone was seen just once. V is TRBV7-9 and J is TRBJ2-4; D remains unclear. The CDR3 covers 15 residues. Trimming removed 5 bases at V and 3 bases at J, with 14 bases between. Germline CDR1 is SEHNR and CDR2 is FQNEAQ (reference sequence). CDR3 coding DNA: TGTGCCAGCAGCAAACTAAGCGCCGGCAAAAACATTCAGTACTTC. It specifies CASSKLSAGKNIQYF.

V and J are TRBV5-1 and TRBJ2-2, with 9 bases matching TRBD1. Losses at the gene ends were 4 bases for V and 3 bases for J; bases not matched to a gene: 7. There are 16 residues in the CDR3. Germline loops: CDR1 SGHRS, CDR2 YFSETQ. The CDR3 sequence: CASSIGQGLDTGELFF. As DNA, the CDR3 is TGCGCCAGCAGCATCGGACAGGGGCTAGACACCGGGGAGCTGTTTTTT.